The rows below give T cell receptor beta chains drawn from one sample of a study of blood T cell repertoires in COVID-19. TCRdb's table, derived via immunoSEQ multiplex PCR, lists solely in-frame clones and lacks some. The sample records tens of thousands of clones, just over 85% being singletons. The sample taken for sequencing was peripheral blood. These receptors originate from a human donor in a cohort sampled during active COVID-19. Each CDR3 is given with its conserved first and last residue. A D gene is named only where the DNA matches it firmly. Clone size is given for some rows only: seen once, a few or many times, or a class if the clone is expanded.

D,size,J,V,CDR3,DNA
.,.,TRBJ2-3,TRBV29-1,CSVGEVSRTQYF,TGCAGCGTGGGAGAAGTTTCCCGCACGCAGTATTTT
TRBD2,.,TRBJ2-2,TRBV19,CASSLGLAETGELFF,TGTGCCAGTAGTCTCGGGCTAGCGGAGACCGGGGAGCTGTTTTTT
.,.,TRBJ2-7,TRBV6-5,CATQGNLHEQYF,TGTGCCACTCAGGGGAATTTGCACGAGCAGTACTTC
TRBD1,.,TRBJ1-4,TRBV19,CASEETGEQEKLFF,TGTGCCAGTGAAGAGACAGGGGAACAGGAAAAACTGTTTTTT
TRBD1,once,TRBJ2-7,TRBV30,CAWSRGQDYEQYF,TGTGCCTGGAGTAGGGGACAGGACTACGAGCAGTACTTC
.,.,TRBJ2-3,TRBV2,CASSDGGEDTQYF,TGTGCCAGCAGTGACGGGGGTGAAGATACGCAGTATTTT
TRBD1,few,TRBJ1-6,TRBV10-1,CASSEEGARNSPLHF,TGCGCCAGCAGTGAGGAGGGGGCTCGGAATTCACCCCTCCACTTT
TRBD1,.,TRBJ1-1,TRBV6-5,CASSLGQGVDTEAFF,TGTGCCAGCAGCCTTGGACAGGGGGTGGACACTGAAGCTTTCTTT
.,.,TRBJ2-7,TRBV7-9,CASSPDSVSYEQYF,TGTGCCAGCAGTCCGGACTCAGTATCCTACGAGCAGTACTTC
TRBD2,.,TRBJ2-5,TRBV5-5,CASSFSGGAGFQETQYF,TGTGCCAGCAGCTTTAGCGGGGGGGCCGGTTTCCAAGAGACCCAGTACTTC
.,.,TRBJ1-5,TRBV28,CASSLGGAYSNQPQHF,TGTGCCAGCAGTTTAGGAGGGGCCTATAGCAATCAGCCCCAGCATTTT
.,.,TRBJ2-7,TRBV3-1/TRBV3-2,CASSRPTGYEQYF,TGTGCCAGCAGCCGTCCGACGGGGTACGAGCAGTACTTC
.,.,TRBJ2-7,TRBV2,CASSEGTNAYEQYF,TGTGCCAGCAGTGAAGGGACTAACGCTTACGAGCAGTACTTC
.,.,TRBJ2-7,TRBV7-6,CASSYAGNEQYF,TGTGCCAGCAGCTACGCGGGGAACGAGCAGTACTTC
TRBD2,.,TRBJ2-5,TRBV2,CASSEVGLAGGTQYF,TGTGCCAGCAGTGAAGTGGGACTAGCGGGCGGGACCCAGTACTTC
.,.,TRBJ1-4,TRBV7-8,CASSPESGEGEKLFF,TGTGCCAGCAGCCCAGAGAGCGGAGAGGGTGAAAAACTGTTTTTT
TRBD1,.,TRBJ1-2,TRBV5-1,CASSLETGGDGYTF,TGCGCCAGCAGCTTGGAGACAGGGGGCGATGGCTACACCTTC
.,.,TRBJ1-1,TRBV29-1,CSVGDTHRAETEAFF,TGCAGCGTCGGGGATACCCACAGGGCTGAAACTGAAGCTTTCTTT
.,.,TRBJ2-7,TRBV4-3,CASSHQLARDSRYEQYF,TGCGCCAGCAGCCACCAGCTCGCCCGGGACTCCCGCTACGAGCAGTACTTC
TRBD1,.,TRBJ1-1,TRBV29-1,CSVRQGSTEAFF,TGCAGCGTCCGACAGGGGAGCACTGAAGCTTTCTTT
.,.,TRBJ1-1,TRBV5-4,CASSLAKANTEAFF,TGTGCCAGCAGCTTGGCCAAAGCTAACACTGAAGCTTTCTTT
.,.,TRBJ2-1,TRBV5-1,CASGPGTLSYNEQFF,TGCGCCAGCGGCCCCGGGACTTTATCTTACAATGAGCAGTTCTTC
.,.,TRBJ1-2,TRBV6-5,CASSRVNYGYTF,TGTGCCAGCAGCCGCGTAAACTATGGCTACACCTTC
TRBD2,.,TRBJ2-3,TRBV2,CASSGGLVTDTQYF,TGTGCCAGCAGTGGGGGACTAGTCACAGATACGCAGTATTTT
.,.,TRBJ2-7,TRBV4-1,CASSLPDSGESSYEQYF,TGCGCCAGCAGCCTCCCAGATTCGGGAGAGAGTAGTTACGAGCAGTACTTC
TRBD1,once,TRBJ2-2,TRBV5-8,CASSRRLGTGSWSGELFF,TGTGCCAGCAGCCGACGACTCGGGACAGGGTCGTGGTCCGGGGAGCTGTTTTTT
.,.,TRBJ2-3,TRBV6-5,CASSQTGSDTQYF,TGTGCCAGCAGTCAAACAGGGTCAGATACGCAGTATTTT